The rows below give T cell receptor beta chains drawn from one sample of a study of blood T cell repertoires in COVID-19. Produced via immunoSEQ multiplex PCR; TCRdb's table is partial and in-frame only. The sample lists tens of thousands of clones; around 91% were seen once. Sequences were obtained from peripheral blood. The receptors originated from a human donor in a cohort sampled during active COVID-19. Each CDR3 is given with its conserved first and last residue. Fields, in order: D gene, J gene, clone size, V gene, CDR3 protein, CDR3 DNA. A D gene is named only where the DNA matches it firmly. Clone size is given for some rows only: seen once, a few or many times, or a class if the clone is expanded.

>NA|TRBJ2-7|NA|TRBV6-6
CASSYPGQNYEQYF
TGTGCCAGCAGTTACCCTGGACAGAACTACGAGCAGTACTTC
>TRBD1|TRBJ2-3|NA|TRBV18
CASSSTGTGGPDTQYF
TGTGCCAGCTCATCAACTGGGACAGGGGGCCCAGATACGCAGTATTTT
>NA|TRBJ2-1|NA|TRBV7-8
CASKELRSEQFF
TGTGCCAGCAAAGAGTTGAGGTCTGAGCAGTTCTTC
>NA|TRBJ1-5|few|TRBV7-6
CASSLSTNQPQHF
TGTGCCAGCAGCTTATCGACTAATCAGCCCCAGCATTTT
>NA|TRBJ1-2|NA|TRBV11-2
CASSLGRRAGGYTF
TGTGCCAGCAGCTTAGGGCGACGGGCGGGTGGCTACACCTTC
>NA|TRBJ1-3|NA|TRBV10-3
CAIMGGGNTIYF
TGTGCCATCATGGGAGGGGGAAACACCATATATTTT
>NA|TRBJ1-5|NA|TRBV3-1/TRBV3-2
CASSQGPEAGAVGQPQHF
TGTGCCAGCAGCCAAGGGCCCGAGGCGGGGGCGGTCGGTCAGCCCCAGCATTTT
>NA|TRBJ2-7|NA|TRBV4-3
CASSQGLAASGFSYEQYF
TGCGCCAGCAGCCAAGGCCTTGCGGCTAGTGGCTTCTCCTACGAGCAGTACTTC
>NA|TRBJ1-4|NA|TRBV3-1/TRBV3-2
CASSSHQGANEKLFF
TGTGCCAGCAGCTCACACCAAGGGGCTAATGAAAAACTGTTTTTT
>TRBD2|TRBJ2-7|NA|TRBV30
CAWSVSGGEQYF
TGTGCCTGGAGCGTATCGGGGGGTGAGCAGTACTTC
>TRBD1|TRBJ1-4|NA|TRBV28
CASSAWTGPGANEKLFF
TGTGCCAGCAGTGCCTGGACAGGGCCCGGGGCTAATGAAAAACTGTTTTTT
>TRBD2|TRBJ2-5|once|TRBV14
CASSPLGTSGGETQYF
TGTGCCAGCAGCCCCCTGGGGACTAGCGGGGGAGAGACCCAGTACTTC
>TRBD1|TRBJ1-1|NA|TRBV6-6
CASSYLPTGSKSEAFF
TGTGCCAGCAGTTACCTACCGACAGGGAGCAAAAGTGAAGCTTTCTTT
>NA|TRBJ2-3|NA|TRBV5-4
CASSSTGISDTQYF
TGTGCCAGCAGCTCCACCGGGATCTCAGATACGCAGTATTTT
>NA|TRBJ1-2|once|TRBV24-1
CATSNTGNYGYTF
TGTGCCACCAGTAACACAGGGAACTATGGCTACACCTTC
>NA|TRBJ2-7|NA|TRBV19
CARTGKSSIDEQYF
TGTGCCAGAACAGGGAAATCATCTATCGACGAGCAGTACTTC
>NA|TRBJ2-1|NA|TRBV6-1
CASSEVGGVQQFF
TGTGCCAGCAGTGAAGTGGGCGGGGTGCAGCAGTTCTTC
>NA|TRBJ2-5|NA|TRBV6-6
CASSQALGAQETQYF
TGTGCCAGCAGCCAAGCCCTGGGAGCCCAAGAGACCCAGTACTTC
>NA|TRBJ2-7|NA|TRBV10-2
CASSVGGSFKSREQYF
TGCGCCAGCAGTGTAGGAGGGAGCTTCAAATCCAGAGAGCAGTACTTC
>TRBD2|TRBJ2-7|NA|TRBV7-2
CASSQSGTAAYEQYF
TGTGCCAGCAGCCAAAGCGGGACGGCAGCCTACGAGCAGTACTTC
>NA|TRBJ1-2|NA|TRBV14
CASSPSHGLLGGYTF
TGTGCCAGCAGCCCCTCCCATGGACTACTCGGAGGCTACACCTTC
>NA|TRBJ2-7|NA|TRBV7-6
CASSLRPGDPYEQYF
TGTGCCAGCAGCTTGAGGCCAGGGGACCCCTACGAGCAGTACTTC
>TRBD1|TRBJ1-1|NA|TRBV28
CASSLWAGGLNTEAFF
TGTGCCAGCAGTTTATGGGCAGGGGGGTTGAACACTGAAGCTTTCTTT
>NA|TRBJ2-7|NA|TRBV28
CASTNGNDRFSYEQYF
TGTGCCAGCACCAACGGTAATGATCGATTCTCCTACGAGCAGTACTTC